Listed below are T cell receptor beta chains from one sample, sequenced in a study of blood T cells in healthy people across ages. TCRdb fed the 5' RACE reads into MiXCR, producing one record per CDR3 protein. The sample has roughly 930,000 distinct CDR3 sequences; approximately 49% are singletons. The sample taken for sequencing was blood. The receptors were sampled from a man aged 25-45 years in good health. Both conserved end residues are part of each CDR3. Fields, in order: D gene, V gene, clone size, J gene, CDR3 DNA, CDR3 protein. The D gene is left open where the match is weak. Not all rows give a size; the values are once, few, many and, for expanded clones, a class.

>TRBD1|TRBV7-9|.|TRBJ1-2
TGTGCCAGCAGCTTAGACAGGGGGCGCGTCTATGGCTACACCTTC
CASSLDRGRVYGYTF
>.|TRBV6-2/TRBV6-3|.|TRBJ2-7
TGTGCCAGCAGCCAAAGTACGGACGAGCAGTACTTC
CASSQSTDEQYF
>TRBD1|TRBV6-6|few|TRBJ2-4
TGTGCCAGCAGCGCCGGGACAGGAAACATTCAGTACTTC
CASSAGTGNIQYF
>.|TRBV20-1|few|TRBJ2-5
TGCAGTGCTACGCGGGGACAGATAATACAAGAGACCCAGTACTTC
CSATRGQIIQETQYF
>.|TRBV4-3|many|TRBJ2-3
TGCGCCAGCAGCCAAGAAACCCAGGGTCGAGCAGATACGCAGTATTTT
CASSQETQGRADTQYF
>TRBD1|TRBV6-2/TRBV6-3|.|TRBJ1-5
TGTGCCAGCAGTGACAGGGATAGCAATCAGCCCCAGCATTTT
CASSDRDSNQPQHF
>TRBD2|TRBV4-1|.|TRBJ2-3
TGCGCCAGCAGCCAAGTCGGGGGGGTCACAGATACGCAGTATTTT
CASSQVGGVTDTQYF
>.|TRBV7-2|many|TRBJ1-2
TGTGCCAGCAGCTTAGCGCCCAGCGGGGGCGCTGGGTATGGCTACACCTTC
CASSLAPSGGAGYGYTF
>.|TRBV16|few|TRBJ1-1
TGTGCCAGCAGCCAATATGAGCATTTGAACACTGAAGCTTTCTTT
CASSQYEHLNTEAFF
>.|TRBV9|few|TRBJ1-2
TGTGCCAGCAGCGCCGGGGGAGGGACCGGCTACACCTTC
CASSAGGGTGYTF
>.|TRBV20-1|few|TRBJ1-2
TGCAGTGCTTCGAACAGCTATGGCTACACCTTC
CSASNSYGYTF
>.|TRBV27|.|TRBJ1-5
TGTGCCAGCAGTCCCGGGTCAGCGAATCAGCCCCAGCATTTT
CASSPGSANQPQHF
>.|TRBV12-3/TRBV12-4|few|TRBJ1-2
TGTGCCAGCAGTTTCCAGGGATCCGTCTATGGCTACACCTTC
CASSFQGSVYGYTF
>TRBD1|TRBV9|.|TRBJ2-7
TGTGCCAGCAGCGTAGAAGACAGGGTGAGCTCCTACGAGCAGTACTTC
CASSVEDRVSSYEQYF
>.|TRBV4-1|.|TRBJ1-1
TGCGCCAGCAGCCAAGATGCGGCCCTAGCGAGGTTTAACACTGAAGCTTTCTTT
CASSQDAALARFNTEAFF
>.|TRBV27|few|TRBJ2-3
TGTGCCAGCAGCCCTACCCCTGCCCAACTCACAGATACGCAGTATTTT
CASSPTPAQLTDTQYF
>TRBD1|TRBV5-1|.|TRBJ2-7
TGCGCCAGCAGCTTGGGGACAGGGGGGTTTAGCAACGAGCAGTACTTC
CASSLGTGGFSNEQYF
>.|TRBV6-1|many|TRBJ2-7
TGTGCCAGCAGTGAAGAGAGTGGCGGGGGCCGGGAGCAGTACTTC
CASSEESGGGREQYF
>.|TRBV29-1|once|TRBJ1-4
TGCAGCGTTGCAGGGGCGCAGACTAATGAAAAACTGTTTTTT
CSVAGAQTNEKLFF
>.|TRBV9|many|TRBJ2-3
TGTGCCAGCAGCCCTTCGCGTGGGTACACAGATACGCAGTATTTT
CASSPSRGYTDTQYF
>.|TRBV29-1|few|TRBJ1-1
TGCAGCGTCTCAGGACAGTACAACACTGAAGCTTTCTTT
CSVSGQYNTEAFF
>.|TRBV4-1|.|TRBJ2-2
TGCGCCAGCAGCCCGGCGTCTAGCGCGAACACCGGGGAGCTGTTTTTT
CASSPASSANTGELFF
>.|TRBV5-1|.|TRBJ2-1
TGCGCCAGCAGCTCCGGGACCTGGGGCAATGAGCAGTTCTTC
CASSSGTWGNEQFF
>.|TRBV29-1|.|TRBJ1-4
TGCAGCGTGGCGACAGGATCTAATGAAAAACTGTTTTTT
CSVATGSNEKLFF
>.|TRBV29-1|.|TRBJ1-2
TGCAGCGTTTACAGGGTAAACTATGGCTACACCTTC
CSVYRVNYGYTF
>TRBD2|TRBV4-1|.|TRBJ2-1
TGCGCCAGCAGCCAAGGGGGTGCGGGGGGGCTGAATGAGCAGTTCTTC
CASSQGGAGGLNEQFF
>.|TRBV20-1|.|TRBJ2-7
TGCAGTGCTAGTGGTAGGGCCGCCTACGAGCAGTACTTC
CSASGRAAYEQYF
>.|TRBV27|few|TRBJ2-1
TGTGCCAGCAGTTTAGGGTACGGCAATGAGCAGTTCTTC
CASSLGYGNEQFF
>TRBD2|TRBV7-9|few|TRBJ2-1
TGTGCCAGCGAAACTAGCGCGACCTACAATGAGCAGTTCTTC
CASETSATYNEQFF
>TRBD2|TRBV7-2|once|TRBJ2-5
TGTGCCAGCATGAGGGCGGGGGGACTCCAAGAGACCCAGTACTTC
CASMRAGGLQETQYF
>.|TRBV6-6|.|TRBJ1-2
TGTGCCAGCAATCAGAGGAGGGAGAACGGCTACACCTTC
CASNQRRENGYTF
>.|TRBV7-2|.|TRBJ2-1
TGTGCCAGCAGCTTAGCACTAGCAAACAATGAGCAGTTCTTC
CASSLALANNEQFF
>.|TRBV10-3|.|TRBJ1-1
TGTGCCATCAGTGGGGGGATGAACACTGAAGCTTTCTTT
CAISGGMNTEAFF
>.|TRBV28|.|TRBJ2-3
TGTGCCAGCATCGCGACTGAAGGGACCCCCTGGGACACAGATACGCAGTATTTT
CASIATEGTPWDTDTQYF
>.|TRBV6-5|.|TRBJ2-1
TGTGCCAGCAGGCCGGGACGGCTCCGTGATGAGCAGTTCTTC
CASRPGRLRDEQFF
>.|TRBV7-9|.|TRBJ2-4
TGTGCCAGCAGCTTAGTAGGCAGAAACGCAGCCAAAAACATTCAGTACTTC
CASSLVGRNAAKNIQYF